This T cell receptor (beta chain) comes out of a study of blood T cell repertoires in COVID-19. The overall study: PBMCs, B-cell-depleted T cells, or T cells were the source of the cDNA or gDNA that made up the material.

Source study methods: Counts of nucleated cells, estimated from reference gene primer amplification, were obtained. Only in-frame clones appear in the TCRdb table, and some are missing; sequencing was by immunoSEQ multiplex PCR. That table is the source of V, J and clone size, and D and trimming were worked out from the DNA. The table has over 400,000 clones, approximately 83% seen once. The CDR3 spans 17 residues. Per germline, CDR1 SGHNT and CDR2 YYREEE (reference sequence). With 4 bases clipped from V and 2 bases from J, the junction kept 10 bases outside the gene matches. The receptor was derived from a human donor in a cohort sampled during active COVID-19. The sample consisted of peripheral blood. The J gene is TRBJ2-2, the V gene TRBV5-4; 8 positions agree with TRBD1. The CDR3 DNA is TGTGCCAGCAGCCTCCCATTCGGACAGGGTAACACCGGGGAGCTGTTTTTT. It specifies CASSLPFGQGNTGELFF.